This TCR beta chain is from a study of identical twins. Healthy Caucasian donors formed the entire cohort. The CDR3 runs to 17 residues. The V gene's germline CDR1 is MNHNS and CDR2 SASEGT. The V gene end was trimmed by 6 bases and the J gene end by 0 bases; junction bases not matched to a gene: 11. A universal primer site was added by template switching, and unique molecular identifiers were carried by the cDNA. One entry per CDR3 protein, called by TCRdb with MiXCR from the 5' RACE reads. Of roughly 200,000 distinct CDR3 sequences in the sample, around 8% were seen once. The study, taken as a whole, reports: Invariant MAIT and iNKT cells could partly confound zero-insertion analyses.

About this clonotype: Its antigen is currently unknown.

These same records also appear under a second study, on yellow fever vaccine responses in identical twins. That investigation notes: The authors reported partly convergent, partly personalized vaccine responses in identical twins.

The chain combines TRBV6-1 with TRBJ2-7; 10 positions agree with TRBD1. Sequenced material: memory (CD45RO+) T cells sorted from blood. The TCR comes from a young woman in good health. CDR3 residues: CASRDGTGARSSYEQYF. The CDR3 DNA sequence: TGTGCCAGCAGGGACGGGACAGGGGCAAGGAGCTCCTACGAGCAGTACTTC.